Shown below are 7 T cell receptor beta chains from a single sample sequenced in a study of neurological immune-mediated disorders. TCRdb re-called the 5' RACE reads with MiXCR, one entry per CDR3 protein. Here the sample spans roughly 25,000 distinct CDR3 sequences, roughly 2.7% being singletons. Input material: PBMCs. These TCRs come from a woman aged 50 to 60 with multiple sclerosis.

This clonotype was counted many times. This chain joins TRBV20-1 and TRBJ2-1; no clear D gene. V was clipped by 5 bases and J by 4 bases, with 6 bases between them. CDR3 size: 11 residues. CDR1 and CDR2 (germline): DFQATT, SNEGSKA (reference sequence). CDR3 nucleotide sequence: TGCAGTGCTCCACCTTACAATGAGCAGTTCTTC. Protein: CSAPPYNEQFF.

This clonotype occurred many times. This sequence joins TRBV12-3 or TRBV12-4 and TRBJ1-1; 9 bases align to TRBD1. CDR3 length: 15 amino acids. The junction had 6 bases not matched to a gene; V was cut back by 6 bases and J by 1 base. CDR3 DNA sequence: TGTGCCAGCAGGTGGACAGGGGCCGGGAACACTGAAGCTTTCTTT. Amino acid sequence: CASRWTGAGNTEAFF.

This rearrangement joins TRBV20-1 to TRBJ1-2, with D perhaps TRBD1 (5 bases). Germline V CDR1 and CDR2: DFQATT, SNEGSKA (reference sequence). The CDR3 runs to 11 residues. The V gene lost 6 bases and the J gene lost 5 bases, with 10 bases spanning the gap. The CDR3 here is CSATGTYGYTF. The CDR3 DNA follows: TGCAGTGCGACGGGGACTTATGGCTACACCTTC.

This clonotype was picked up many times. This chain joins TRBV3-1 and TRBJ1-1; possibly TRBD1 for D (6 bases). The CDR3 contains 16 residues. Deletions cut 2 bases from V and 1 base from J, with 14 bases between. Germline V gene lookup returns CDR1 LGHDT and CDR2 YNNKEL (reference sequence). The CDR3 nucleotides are TGTGCCAGCAGCCAAAAAACCGGGACACCGAACACTGAAGCTTTCTTT. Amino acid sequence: CASSQKTGTPNTEAFF.

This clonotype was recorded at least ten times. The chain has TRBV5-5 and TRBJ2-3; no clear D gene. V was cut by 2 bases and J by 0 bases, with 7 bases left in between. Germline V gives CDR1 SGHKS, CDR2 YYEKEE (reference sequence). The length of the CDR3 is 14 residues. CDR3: CASSFLGSTDTQYF. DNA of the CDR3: TGTGCCAGCAGCTTCCTAGGGAGCACAGATACGCAGTATTTT. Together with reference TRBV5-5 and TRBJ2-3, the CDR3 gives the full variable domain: DAGVTQSPTHLIKTRGQQVTLRCSPISGHKSVSWYQQVLGQGPQFIFQYYEKEERGRGNFPDRFSARQFPNYSSELNVNALLLGDSALYLCASSFLGSTDTQYFGPGTRLTVL.

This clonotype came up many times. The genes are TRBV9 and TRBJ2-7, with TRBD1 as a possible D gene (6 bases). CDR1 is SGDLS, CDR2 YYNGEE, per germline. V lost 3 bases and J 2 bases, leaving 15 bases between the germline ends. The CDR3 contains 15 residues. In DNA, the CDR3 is TGTGCCAGCAGCGCTGACGCCCAGGGGCCCTACGAGCAGTACTTC. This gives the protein CASSADAQGPYEQYF.

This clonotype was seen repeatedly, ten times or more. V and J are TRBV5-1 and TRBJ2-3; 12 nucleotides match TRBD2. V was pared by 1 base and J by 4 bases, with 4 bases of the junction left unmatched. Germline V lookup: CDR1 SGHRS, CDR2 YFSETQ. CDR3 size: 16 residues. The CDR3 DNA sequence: TGCGCCAGCAGCTTGCAACTAGCGGGAGGCGCAGATACGCAGTATTTT. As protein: CASSLQLAGGADTQYF.